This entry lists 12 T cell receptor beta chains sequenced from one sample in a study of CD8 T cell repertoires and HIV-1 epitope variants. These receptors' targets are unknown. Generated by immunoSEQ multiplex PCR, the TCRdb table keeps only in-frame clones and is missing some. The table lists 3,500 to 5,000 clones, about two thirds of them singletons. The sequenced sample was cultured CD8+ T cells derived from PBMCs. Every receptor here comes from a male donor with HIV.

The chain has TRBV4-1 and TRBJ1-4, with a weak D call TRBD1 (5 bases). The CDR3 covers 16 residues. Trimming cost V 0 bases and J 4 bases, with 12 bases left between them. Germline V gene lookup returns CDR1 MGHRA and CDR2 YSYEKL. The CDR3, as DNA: TGCGCCAGCAGCCAAGATGTGGCAGGGCTTAATGAAAAACTGTTTTTT. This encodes CASSQDVAGLNEKLFF.

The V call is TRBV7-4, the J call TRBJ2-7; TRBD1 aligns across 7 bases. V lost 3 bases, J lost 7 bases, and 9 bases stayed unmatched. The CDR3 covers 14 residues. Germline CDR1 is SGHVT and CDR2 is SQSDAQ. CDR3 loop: CASSLGQYLREQYF. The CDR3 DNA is TGTGCCAGCAGCTTGGGACAGTACCTTCGTGAGCAGTACTTC. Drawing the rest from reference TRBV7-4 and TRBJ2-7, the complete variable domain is GAGVSQSPRYKVAKRGRDVALRCDSISGHVTLYWYRQTLGQGSEVLTYSQSDAQRDKSGRPSGRFSAERPERSVSTLKIQRTEQGDSAVYLCASSLGQYLREQYFGPGTRLTVT.

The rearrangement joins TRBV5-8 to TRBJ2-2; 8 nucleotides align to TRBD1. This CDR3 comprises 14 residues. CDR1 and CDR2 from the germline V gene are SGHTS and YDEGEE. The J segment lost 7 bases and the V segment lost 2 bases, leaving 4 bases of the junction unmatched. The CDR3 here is CASSFGTGRGELFF. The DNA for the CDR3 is TGTGCCAGCAGCTTTGGGACAGGACGCGGGGAGCTGTTTTTT.

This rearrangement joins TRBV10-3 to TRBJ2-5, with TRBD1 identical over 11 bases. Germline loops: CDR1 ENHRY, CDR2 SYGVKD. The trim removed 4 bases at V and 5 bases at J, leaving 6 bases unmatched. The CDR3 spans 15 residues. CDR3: CAISGGQGDGETQYF. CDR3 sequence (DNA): TGTGCCATCAGTGGGGGACAGGGGGACGGGGAGACCCAGTACTTC.

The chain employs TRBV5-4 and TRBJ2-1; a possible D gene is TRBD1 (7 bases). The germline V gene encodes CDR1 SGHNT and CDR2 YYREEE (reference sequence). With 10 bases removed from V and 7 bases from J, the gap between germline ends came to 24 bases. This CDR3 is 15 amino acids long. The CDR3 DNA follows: TGTGCCGCCAAATCCGGAACAGGGGCGGGGAATGAGCAGTTCTTC. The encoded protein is CAAKSGTGAGNEQFF.

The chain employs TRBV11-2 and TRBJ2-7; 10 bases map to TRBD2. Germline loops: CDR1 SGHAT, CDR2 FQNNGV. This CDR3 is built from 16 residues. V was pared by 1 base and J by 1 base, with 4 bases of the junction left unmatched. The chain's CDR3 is CASSLAGTSASYEQYF. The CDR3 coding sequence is TGTGCCAGCAGCTTAGCCGGGACTAGCGCTTCCTACGAGCAGTACTTC.

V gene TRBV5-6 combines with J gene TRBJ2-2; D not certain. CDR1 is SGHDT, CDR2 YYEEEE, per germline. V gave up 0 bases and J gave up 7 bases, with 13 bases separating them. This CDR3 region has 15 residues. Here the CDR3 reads CASSLEVGGFGELFF. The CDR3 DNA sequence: TGTGCCAGCAGCTTGGAAGTGGGCGGATTCGGGGAGCTGTTTTTT.

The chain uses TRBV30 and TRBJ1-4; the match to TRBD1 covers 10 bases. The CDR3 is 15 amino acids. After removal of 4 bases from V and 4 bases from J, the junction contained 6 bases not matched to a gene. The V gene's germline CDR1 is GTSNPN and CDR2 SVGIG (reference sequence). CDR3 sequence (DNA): TGTGCCTGGAACTTGGGACAGGGGTTTAATGAAAAACTGTTTTTT. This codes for CAWNLGQGFNEKLFF.

Here the CDR3 DNA reads TGCGCCAGCAGCCAAGATCCCCCAAGCGGGGGGTCGGATACGCAGTATTTT. It encodes CASSQDPPSGGSDTQYF. The chain links TRBV4-3 to TRBJ2-3; 9 bases are shared with TRBD2. V was clipped by 0 bases and J by 6 bases; unmatched bases: 10. The V gene's germline CDR1 is LGHNA and CDR2 YSLEER. The CDR3 loop spans 17 amino acids.

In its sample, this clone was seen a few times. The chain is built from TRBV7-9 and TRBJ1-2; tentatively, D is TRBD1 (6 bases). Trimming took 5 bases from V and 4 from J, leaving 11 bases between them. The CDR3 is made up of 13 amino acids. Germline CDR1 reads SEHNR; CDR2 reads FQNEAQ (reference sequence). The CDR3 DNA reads TGTGCCAGCAGCCCGACAGGTAGCTATGGCTACACCTTC. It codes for CASSPTGSYGYTF. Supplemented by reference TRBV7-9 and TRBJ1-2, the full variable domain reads DTGVSQNPRHKITKRGQNVTFRCDPISEHNRLYWYRQTLGQGPEFLTYFQNEAQLEKSRLLSDRFSAERPKGSFSTLEIQRTEQGDSAMYLCASSPTGSYGYTFGSGTRLTVV.

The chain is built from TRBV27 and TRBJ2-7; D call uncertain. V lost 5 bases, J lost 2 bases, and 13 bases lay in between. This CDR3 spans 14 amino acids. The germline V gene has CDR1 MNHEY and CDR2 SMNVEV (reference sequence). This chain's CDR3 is CASSLRPETYEQYF. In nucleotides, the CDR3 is TGTGCCAGCAGTCTGAGGCCGGAGACCTACGAGCAGTACTTC.

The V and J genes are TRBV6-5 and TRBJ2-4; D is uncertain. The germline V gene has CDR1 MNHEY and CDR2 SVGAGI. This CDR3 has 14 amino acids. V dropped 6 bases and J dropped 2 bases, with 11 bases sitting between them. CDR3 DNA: TGTGCCAGCAGCCCCGTAAGGACCAAAAACATTCAGTACTTC. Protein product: CASSPVRTKNIQYF.